This TCR beta chain was identified in a study of CD8+CD57+ T cells in acquired aplastic anemia (dated by TCRdb to between 2018 and 2020). Context from the whole study: On average, sorted CD4+ and CD8+ cells yielded 3.2 ug of extracted DNA, with a range of roughly 0.18 to 30 ug. For healthy donor samples, the average read count was around 10 million for CD4+ cells and approximately 11 million for CD8+ cells.

Profiling of TCR beta VDJ combinations and CDR3 sequences used genomic DNA as the template. TCR repertoire sequencing was run on an Illumina HiSeq 2000. Per the original workflow: TRBV/TRBJ rearrangement plots, CDR3 size and DJ length profiles, and Simpson's diversity index were used to assess repertoires. The most abundant DNA sequence in the deep sequencing data was defined as the immunodominant clone. CDR3 amino acid sequences were screened for sharing across subjects and compared with published repertoires and the VDJdb database. Using fastp at Q25 and MiXCR, TCRdb reprocessed the public reads and kept productive beta chains. Each record represents a unique CDR3 protein, reported with the most common genes and DNA among its rows. The V and J calls and clone size are TCRdb's, not the authors'. The sample table shows roughly 190,000 distinct CDR3 sequences, and around 50% are seen once. The top ten hold 16% of the sample.

In this study, sorted CD4+ and CD8+ T cells from the blood of healthy subjects and of severe aplastic anemia patients had their TCR repertoires deep-sequenced. Ficoll-Paque density gradient centrifugation was used to isolate peripheral blood mononuclear cells. Before DNA extraction, CD4+ and CD8+ T cells were sorted by FACS or by magnetic beads. Here is what the overall study found, with its caveats: Between patients and healthy controls, no significant difference in CD8+ Simpson's diversity was found (P=0.060). Fewer than 35 CD8+ CDR3 sequences were found to be shared between patients and controls, but these sequences appeared to be highly expressed in patients and within the immunodominant clones of the patients.

The V end gives up 3 bases and the J end 3 bases, leaving 1 base in the junction not matched to a gene. The germline V gene (reference sequence) sets CDR1 to LNHNV and CDR2 to YYDKDF. Taken from cysteine to phenylalanine, the CDR3 has 14 residues. CDR3 DNA is the only sequence kept; it has 42 bases, read in frame from the first base. Only a few counts were recorded for this clonotype. The antigen it recognizes is unknown. No qualities accompany the bases; no much larger clone lies one base away. The TCR sequence derives from a human donor in good health, serving as a control. Sequencing used sorted CD4+, CD8+, or CD8+CD57+ T cells (not recorded which) from PBMCs. In this chain, TRBV15 is recombined with TRBJ1-4; 7 bases in between match TRBD1. The CDR3: CATSRGQPNEKLFF. The DNA sequence reads TGTGCCACCAGCAGGGGACAGCCTAATGAAAAACTGTTTTTT.